This T cell receptor (beta chain) came from a study of T-cell reconstitution after alpha-beta-depleted transplantation in children. For TCRbeta, the library was prepared with unique molecular identifiers. In TCRdb, the PCR reads were re-called with MiXCR into one record per CDR3 protein. Among about 360,000 distinct CDR3 sequences listed, 10% to 15% were seen once. Germline loops: CDR1 SGHRS, CDR2 YFSETQ. The CDR3 sequence is 14 residues long. With 2 bases removed from V and 3 bases from J, the gap between germline ends came to 11 bases. The sequence derives from a human donor who donated a stem cell graft to a child with Fanconi anemia. The source material was PBMCs, sampled from the stem cell graft. The chain recombines TRBV5-1 with TRBJ1-1; D call uncertain. The CDR3 DNA follows: TGCGCCAGCAGCTTTACCGTGGAGGACACTGAAGCTTTCTTT. It translates to CASSFTVEDTEAFF. Filled out from reference TRBV5-1 and TRBJ1-1, the complete variable domain reads KAGVTQTPRYLIKTRGQQVTLSCSPISGHRSVSWYQQTPGQGLQFLFEYFSETQRNKGNFPGRFSGRQFSNSRSEMNVSTLELGDSALYLCASSFTVEDTEAFFGQGTRLTVV.